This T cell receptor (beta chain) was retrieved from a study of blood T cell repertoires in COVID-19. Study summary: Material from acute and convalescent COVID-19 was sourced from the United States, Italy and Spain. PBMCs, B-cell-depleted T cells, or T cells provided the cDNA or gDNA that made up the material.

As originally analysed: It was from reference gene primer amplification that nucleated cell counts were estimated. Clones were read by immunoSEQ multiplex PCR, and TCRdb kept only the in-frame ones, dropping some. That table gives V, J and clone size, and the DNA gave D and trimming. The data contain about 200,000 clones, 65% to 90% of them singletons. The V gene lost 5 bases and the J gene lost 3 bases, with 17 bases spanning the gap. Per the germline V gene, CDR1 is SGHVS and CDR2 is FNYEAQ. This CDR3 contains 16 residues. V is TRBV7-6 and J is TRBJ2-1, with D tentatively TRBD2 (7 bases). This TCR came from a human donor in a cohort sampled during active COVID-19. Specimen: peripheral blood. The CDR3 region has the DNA TGTGCCAGCAGCCCCCTTGAGGGGGGGAACTACAATGAGCAGTTCTTC. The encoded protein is CASSPLEGGNYNEQFF.